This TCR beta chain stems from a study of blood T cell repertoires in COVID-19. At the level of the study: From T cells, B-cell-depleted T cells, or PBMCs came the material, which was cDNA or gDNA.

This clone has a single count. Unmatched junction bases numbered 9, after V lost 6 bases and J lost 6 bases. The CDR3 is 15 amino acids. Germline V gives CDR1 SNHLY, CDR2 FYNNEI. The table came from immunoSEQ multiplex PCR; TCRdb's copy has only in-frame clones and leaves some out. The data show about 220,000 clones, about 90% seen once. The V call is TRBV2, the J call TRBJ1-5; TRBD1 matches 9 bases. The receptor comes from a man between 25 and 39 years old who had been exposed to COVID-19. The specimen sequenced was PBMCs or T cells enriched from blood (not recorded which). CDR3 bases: TGTGCCAGCAGGAGGGACAGGGTAGAAGGTCAGCCCCAGCATTTT. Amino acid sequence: CASRRDRVEGQPQHF.